This is a list of T cell receptor beta chains from one sample in a study of cytomegalovirus exposure and HLA in healthy donors. Libraries were prepared by immunoSEQ multiplex PCR; TCRdb keeps only in-frame clonotypes and omits some of them. This table holds some 130,000 clones. Sequences were obtained from PBMCs. These receptors all come from a woman aged 60-75 years in good health and CMV-seronegative. CDR3s include the opening cysteine and the closing phenylalanine or tryptophan. The D gene is left open where the match is weak.

j_call cdr3_length v_call d_call cdr3_aa cdr3_nt
TRBJ1-1 14 TRBV15 NA CATSPRHRGTEAFF TGTGCCACCAGCCCTCGCCATCGGGGCACTGAAGCTTTCTTT
TRBJ2-7 13 TRBV19 NA CASSSASGYEQYF TGTGCCAGTAGTTCCGCGTCAGGGTACGAGCAGTACTTC
TRBJ2-1 13 TRBV5-4 NA CASIRTGDNEQFF TGTGCCAGCATCCGGACCGGGGACAATGAGCAGTTCTTC
TRBJ2-7 20 TRBV7-4 TRBD2 CASSLALVLSAGGWGYEQYF TGTGCCAGCAGCTTAGCGCTGGTTTTGTCGGCGGGAGGGTGGGGCTACGAGCAGTACTTC
TRBJ2-1 13 TRBV5-1 NA CASSLGAGSEQFF TGCGCCAGCAGCTTGGGGGCAGGGTCTGAGCAGTTCTTC
TRBJ2-5 17 TRBV9 TRBD1 CASSPREAGGPWETQYF TGTGCCAGCAGCCCACGAGAGGCAGGGGGCCCTTGGGAGACCCAGTACTTC
TRBJ2-2 15 TRBV2 TRBD2 CASSRLAGGPGELFF TGTGCCAGCAGTCGACTAGCGGGGGGACCCGGGGAGCTGTTTTTT
TRBJ1-2 14 TRBV5-4 TRBD1 CASSNPRGRVGYTF TGTGCCAGCAGCAACCCCAGGGGGCGGGTTGGCTACACCTTC
TRBJ1-4 16 TRBV28 TRBD1 CASSLGGTGSNEKLFF TGTGCCAGCAGTTTAGGGGGGACAGGGAGTAATGAAAAACTGTTTTTT
TRBJ2-1 12 TRBV11-3 NA CASSLTYNEQFF TGTGCCAGCAGCCTAACTTACAATGAGCAGTTCTTC
TRBJ2-7 12 TRBV10-3 TRBD1 CAIREDRAEQYF TGTGCCATCAGGGAGGACAGGGCCGAGCAGTACTTC
TRBJ2-1 18 TRBV2 TRBD2 CASSLLGTSGGTYNEQFF TGTGCCAGCAGTCTATTGGGAACTAGCGGGGGTACCTACAATGAGCAGTTCTTC
TRBJ1-1 16 TRBV7-3 TRBD1 CASSFTGGGRNTEAFF TGTGCCAGCAGCTTTACAGGGGGCGGGAGGAACACTGAGGCTTTCTTT
TRBJ2-7 15 TRBV19 NA CASSRGGFSSYEQYF TGTGCCAGTAGCCGTGGAGGGTTCTCCTCCTACGAGCAGTACTTC
TRBJ2-7 15 TRBV11-2 TRBD2 CASSLLAGIGYEQYF TGTGCCAGCAGCTTACTAGCGGGAATCGGTTACGAGCAGTACTTC
TRBJ1-1 14 TRBV11-2 NA CASSPGRGNTEAFF TGTGCCAGCAGTCCAGGCAGGGGGAACACTGAAGCTTTCTTT
TRBJ1-2 14 TRBV28 TRBD1 CASRDARTGYGYTF TGTGCCAGCAGGGACGCTCGGACAGGTTATGGCTACACCTTC
TRBJ1-2 15 TRBV5-1 NA CASSLTGLTNYGYTF TGCGCCAGCAGCTTGACAGGGTTGACTAACTATGGCTACACCTTC
TRBJ2-7 15 TRBV9 TRBD2 CASSVDPGGTYEQYF TGTGCCAGCAGCGTAGATCCGGGGGGGACCTACGAGCAGTACTTC
TRBJ2-7 11 TRBV13 NA CASSLSYEQYF TGTGCCAGCAGCTTATCTTACGAGCAGTACTTC
TRBJ1-5 13 TRBV27 NA CASSRQGNQPQHF TGTGCCAGCAGTAGACAGGGCAATCAGCCCCAGCATTTT
TRBJ2-7 15 TRBV21-1 NA CASTPRAGGFDEQYF TGTGCCAGCACCCCGAGGGCAGGGGGCTTCGACGAGCAGTACTTC
TRBJ1-1 13 TRBV2 NA CASSDRAYYEAFF TGTGCCAGCAGTGACAGGGCCTACTACGAAGCTTTCTTT
TRBJ1-2 14 TRBV27 NA CASGLTGSNYGYTF TGTGCCAGCGGACTGACAGGATCTAACTATGGCTACACCTTC
TRBJ2-1 16 TRBV10-3 TRBD2 CAISPRLAGGQGEQFF TGTGCCATCAGCCCAAGACTAGCGGGGGGGCAGGGTGAGCAGTTCTTC
TRBJ1-1 17 TRBV12-5 NA CASGLSFLLTGNTEAFF TGTGCTAGTGGTTTGAGTTTTTTATTGACGGGGAACACTGAAGCTTTCTTT
TRBJ2-7 15 TRBV7-2 NA CASSSTAQGAYEQYF TGTGCCAGCAGCTCAACTGCACAGGGCGCCTACGAGCAGTACTTC
TRBJ2-1 14 TRBV2 TRBD2 CASSASGRAGEQFF TGTGCCAGCTCAGCTAGCGGGAGGGCCGGTGAGCAGTTCTTC
TRBJ1-1 14 TRBV10-3 NA CAIKPRTANTEAFF TGTGCCATCAAACCCAGAACAGCGAACACTGAAGCTTTCTTT
TRBJ2-2 15 TRBV6-6 NA CASKPDRLNTGELFF TGTGCCAGCAAACCAGACAGGCTGAACACCGGGGAGCTGTTTTTT
TRBJ2-7 13 TRBV27 NA CASSKQGSYEQYF TGTGCCAGCAGTAAACAGGGCTCCTACGAGCAGTACTTC
TRBJ2-7 14 TRBV9 TRBD1 CASSPGTGGFEQYF TGTGCCAGCAGCCCCGGGACAGGGGGCTTCGAGCAGTACTTC
TRBJ1-5 14 TRBV23-1 NA CASSQSVGIQPQHF TGCGCCAGCAGTCAATCGGTGGGCATTCAGCCCCAGCATTTT
TRBJ2-6 16 TRBV19 TRBD1 CATQDRGTPGANVLTF TGTGCCACCCAGGACAGGGGAACCCCTGGGGCCAACGTCCTGACTTTC
TRBJ1-2 12 TRBV19 TRBD1 CASGDRLSGYTF TGTGCCAGTGGGGACAGACTGAGTGGCTACACCTTC
TRBJ1-1 15 TRBV2 TRBD1 CASKTDRGGWREAFF TGTGCCAGCAAAACTGACAGGGGAGGTTGGCGAGAAGCTTTCTTT
TRBJ2-7 15 TRBV7-8 NA CASSFDVDYHYEQYF TGTGCCAGCAGCTTTGATGTGGACTACCACTACGAGCAGTACTTC
TRBJ2-2 14 TRBV5-6 NA CASTTSFYTGELFF TGTGCCAGCACCACTTCCTTTTACACCGGGGAGCTGTTTTTT
TRBJ2-5 14 TRBV6-5 TRBD1 CASSKGTGGETQYF TGTGCCAGCAGTAAGGGGACAGGGGGAGAGACCCAGTACTTC
TRBJ2-2 13 TRBV6-4 NA CASSASNTGELFF TGTGCCAGCAGTGCTAGCAACACCGGGGAGCTGTTTTTT
TRBJ2-2 15 TRBV7-7 NA CASSSGQPNTGELFF TGTGCTAGCAGCTCAGGACAGCCGAACACCGGGGAGCTGTTTTTT
TRBJ2-1 15 TRBV7-9 NA CASSLRTGKGNEQFF TGTGCCAGCAGCCTTAGGACCGGGAAAGGGAATGAGCAGTTCTTC
TRBJ2-7 16 TRBV11-2 NA CASSLGFRGTSYEQYF TGTGCCAGCAGCTTAGGATTCAGGGGAACCTCCTACGAGCAGTACTTC
TRBJ2-2 14 TRBV9 NA CASSAGQVTGELFF TGTGCCAGCAGCGCAGGCCAAGTCACCGGGGAGCTGTTTTTT
TRBJ2-1 12 TRBV19 NA CASCAGRDEQFF TGTGCCAGCTGCGCGGGAAGGGATGAGCAGTTCTTC
TRBJ1-6 14 TRBV27 NA CASRLGGYNSPLHF TGTGCCAGCAGGTTGGGGGGCTATAATTCACCCCTCCACTTT